These 31 T cell receptor beta chains came from one sample sequenced in a study of CD8 T cells in ankylosing spondylitis (dated by TCRdb to the late 2010s). Library preparation used 5' RACE. The instrument was an Illumina HiSeq 2500. The raw public data were reprocessed by TCRdb itself: fastp quality trimming at Q25, MiXCR clonotype calling, in-frame beta chains only. Each entry is one CDR3 protein sequence, shown with its most common DNA and genes. For this sample the table gives roughly 180,000 distinct CDR3 sequences, of which approximately 9% were detected only once. The biggest ten clones account for over 12% of the sample. Sequenced sample: blood, either unsorted or a sorted T cell fraction (not recorded which). The receptors originated from a female donor with ankylosing spondylitis or in good health (not recorded which).

This clonotype was detected only a few times. The chain has TRBV6-2 or TRBV6-3 and TRBJ2-6; D unclear. This CDR3 has 16 residues. CDR1 is MNHEY and CDR2 is SVGEGT in the germline V gene. V was shortened by 4 bases and J by 0 bases, with 10 bases between the two germline ends. The CDR3 sequence is CASSLSEDSGANVLTF. CDR3 DNA sequence: TGTGCCAGCAGTTTGTCCGAAGACTCTGGGGCCAACGTCCTGACTTTC.

This clonotype has a handful of counts. The J gene is TRBJ2-7, the V gene TRBV9, with TRBD2 identical over 14 bases. The V gene's germline CDR1 is SGDLS and CDR2 YYNGEE. CDR3 length: 15 amino acids. Trimming at V came to 3 bases and at J to 3 bases, leaving 2 bases not matched to a gene. CDR3: CASSEGLAGDYEQYF. The CDR3 nucleotides are TGTGCCAGCAGCGAGGGACTAGCGGGGGACTACGAGCAGTACTTC.

This clonotype was observed a handful of times. The rearrangement joins TRBV11-2 to TRBJ2-7; no clear D gene. The germline gives CDR1 SGHAT, CDR2 FQNNGV. V lost 2 bases, J lost 6 bases, and 8 bases lay in between. The CDR3 spans 12 residues. The CDR3, as DNA: TGTGCCAGCAGCTTATCTCTACTCGAGCAGTACTTC. It is translated as CASSLSLLEQYF.

V and J are TRBV11-2 and TRBJ2-3; TRBD2 agrees at 12 bases. J lost 1 base, V lost 5 bases, and 13 bases had no gene match. Per the germline V gene, CDR1 is SGHAT and CDR2 is FQNNGV. The CDR3 is made up of 19 amino acids. The CDR3 protein is CASSPKVVRTSGGTDTQYF. CDR3 DNA sequence: TGTGCCAGCAGCCCCAAGGTTGTCAGGACTAGCGGGGGCACAGATACGCAGTATTTT.

This clonotype has a count of ten or more. The V and J genes are TRBV7-9 and TRBJ2-2; D not certain. V gave up 1 base and J gave up 3 bases, with 9 bases separating them. This CDR3 is built from 15 residues. The V gene's germline CDR1 is SEHNR and CDR2 FQNEAQ (reference sequence). The chain's CDR3 is CASSLEPIYTGELFF. The CDR3 DNA follows: TGTGCCAGCAGCTTAGAGCCGATATACACCGGGGAGCTGTTTTTT.

This clonotype was detected only once. The chain carries TRBV20-1 and TRBJ2-2, with 7 bases fitting TRBD2. The CDR3 spans 14 residues. The V gene end was trimmed by 0 bases and the J gene end by 7 bases; junction bases not matched to a gene: 5. In germline, CDR1 is DFQATT, CDR2 SNEGSKA (reference sequence). CDR3 bases: TGCAGTGCTAGAGATAGGCTAGCGGACGGGGAGCTGTTTTTT. It translates to CSARDRLADGELFF.

V and J are TRBV29-1 and TRBJ2-3, with D perhaps being TRBD1 or TRBD2 (5 bases each). The germline CDR1 and CDR2 sequences are SQVTM and ANQGSEA. V lost 7 bases and J lost 1, with 15 bases in between. This CDR3 has 14 residues. CDR3 in amino acids: CSAWGSEGTDTQYF. CDR3 coding DNA: TGCAGCGCCTGGGGGAGCGAGGGCACAGATACGCAGTATTTT.

The J gene is TRBJ2-7, the V gene TRBV19, with 10 nucleotides matching TRBD2. Trimming cost V 3 bases and J 5 bases; bases outside gene matches: 7. The germline V gene has CDR1 LNHDA and CDR2 SQIVND (reference sequence). The CDR3 is 15 residues long. This chain's CDR3 is CASSMIAGGLDEQYF. CDR3 DNA: TGTGCCAGTAGTATGATAGCGGGAGGTCTCGACGAGCAGTACTTC. Based on the CDR3 plus reference TRBV19 and TRBJ2-7, the full variable domain is DGGITQSPKYLFRKEGQNVTLSCEQNLNHDAMYWYRQDPGQGLRLIYYSQIVNDFQKGDIAEGYSVSREKKESFPLTVTSAQKNPTAFYLCASSMIAGGLDEQYFGPGTRLTVT.

The V gene is TRBV7-9, the J gene TRBJ1-1; D is undetermined. CDR3 length equals 12 residues. CDR1 is SEHNR and CDR2 is FQNEAQ in the germline V gene (reference sequence). V lost 5 bases and J lost 8, with 12 bases in between. The CDR3 spells CASSPPWREAFF. CDR3 nucleotide sequence: TGTGCCAGCAGCCCGCCCTGGCGGGAAGCTTTCTTT.

This clonotype came up a few times. This chain connects TRBV6-1 to TRBJ1-1; 9 nucleotides match TRBD1. Germline values: CDR1 MNHNS, CDR2 SASEGT. V gave up 6 bases and J gave up 1 base; unmatched junction bases: 9. There are 16 residues in the CDR3. The CDR3 protein is CASSRDRDLGNTEAFF. In nucleotides, the CDR3 is TGTGCCAGCAGCCGGGACAGGGACTTGGGGAACACTGAAGCTTTCTTT.

The chain joins TRBV7-9 to TRBJ1-4; 7 bases map to TRBD1. Trimming at V came to 5 bases and at J to 2 bases, leaving 8 bases not matched to a gene. There are 16 residues in the CDR3. Germline V gene lookup returns CDR1 SEHNR and CDR2 FQNEAQ (reference sequence). The CDR3 is CASSPGQVGTNEKLFF. Here the CDR3 DNA reads TGTGCCAGCAGCCCCGGACAGGTGGGGACTAATGAAAAACTGTTTTTT. The full variable domain, in which reference TRBV7-9 and TRBJ1-4 provide the parts outside the CDR3, is DTGVSQNPRHKITKRGQNVTFRCDPISEHNRLYWYRQTLGQGPEFLTYFQNEAQLEKSRLLSDRFSAERPKGSFSTLEIQRTEQGDSAMYLCASSPGQVGTNEKLFFGSGTQLSVL.

The rearrangement joins TRBV5-6 to TRBJ2-5; D is possibly TRBD2 (5 bases). Deletions cut 3 bases from V and 3 bases from J, with 18 bases between. The CDR3 runs 16 residues. CDR1 is SGHDT, CDR2 YYEEEE, per germline. CDR3 in amino acids: CASSSTTGPREETQYF. In DNA form, the CDR3 reads TGTGCCAGCAGCTCTACCACGGGTCCGAGGGAAGAGACCCAGTACTTC.

The J gene is TRBJ2-7, the V gene TRBV7-8; no firm D call. The V end was cut by 6 bases, the J end by 1 base, with 13 bases between. The CDR3 runs 14 residues. Germline lookup yields CDR1 SGHVS and CDR2 FQNEAQ. The CDR3 coding sequence is TGTGCCAGCAGTTCTGACCGAAGATCCTACGAGCAGTACTTC. The encoded protein is CASSSDRRSYEQYF.

This clonotype was observed a few times. V usage is TRBV2 and J usage is TRBJ2-3, with 14 bases matching TRBD2. Germline-derived CDR1 and CDR2 are SNHLY and FYNNEI. The length of the CDR3 is 17 residues. Trimming took 4 bases from V and 5 from J; bases not matched to a gene: 8. The CDR3 spells CASSANGLAGGGDTQYF. The CDR3 DNA follows: TGTGCCAGCAGTGCAAACGGACTAGCGGGAGGAGGAGATACGCAGTATTTT.

This sequence joins TRBV9 and TRBJ2-5; perhaps TRBD2 as D (5 bases). V lost 0 bases, J lost 2 bases, and 11 bases lay in between. CDR1 is SGDLS and CDR2 is YYNGEE in the germline V gene. The CDR3 is 15 residues long. Written as DNA, the CDR3 is TGTGCCAGCAGCGTAGAAGCCAGCGGACAAGAGACCCAGTACTTC. Amino acids: CASSVEASGQETQYF. The full variable domain, in which reference TRBV9 and TRBJ2-5 provide the parts outside the CDR3, is DSGVTQTPKHLITATGQRVTLRCSPRSGDLSVYWYQQSLDQGLQFLIQYYNGEERAKGNILERFSAQQFPDLHSELNLSSLELGDSALYFCASSVEASGQETQYFGPGTRLLVL.

This clonotype occurred many times. The junction shows a germline mismatch at one end, possibly a read error. The chain carries TRBV7-9 and TRBJ2-1, with D hard to call. The V gene's germline CDR1 is SEHNR and CDR2 FQNEAQ (reference sequence). The CDR3 contains 9 residues. The CDR3 bases are TGTGCCATCAGCAATGAGCAGTTCTTC. Protein sequence: CAISNEQFF. The variable domain in full, completed from reference TRBV7-9 and TRBJ2-1, reads DTGVSQNPRHKITKRGQNVTFRCDPISEHNRLYWYRQTLGQGPEFLTYFQNEAQLEKSRLLSDRFSAERPKGSFSTLEIQRTEQGDSAMYLCAISNEQFFGPGTRLTVL.

The genes are TRBV7-2 and TRBJ1-6, with D tentatively TRBD1 (5 bases). The ends were cut back, 6 bases at V and 10 bases at J, with 13 bases in the middle. Germline lookup yields CDR1 SGHTA and CDR2 FQGNSA. CDR3 length: 13 amino acids. DNA of the CDR3: TGTGCCAGCAGTTCAGGGTTGGGATCACCCCTCCACTTT. It encodes CASSSGLGSPLHF.

The V call is TRBV4-3, the J call TRBJ2-7; D could derive from TRBD1 or TRBD2 (5 bases each). The germline CDR1 and CDR2 sequences are LGHNA and YSLEER. This CDR3 contains 18 residues. V was clipped by 5 bases and J by 3 bases, with 26 bases between them. CDR3 in amino acids: CASSWGRSRPGLGYEQYF. Here the CDR3 DNA reads TGCGCCAGCAGCTGGGGACGGAGCCGGCCCGGATTAGGCTACGAGCAGTACTTC.

The chain recombines TRBV2 with TRBJ2-1, with 10 bases fitting TRBD2. The CDR3 length is 15 residues. In germline, CDR1 is SNHLY, CDR2 FYNNEI. The junction had 5 bases not matched to a gene; V was cut back by 4 bases and J by 5 bases. CDR3 nucleotides: TGTGCCAGCAGTGCGGGACTAGCGTTACACAATGAGCAGTTCTTC. This gives the protein CASSAGLALHNEQFF.

The table lists this clonotype with a few counts. This sequence joins TRBV3-1 and TRBJ2-7, with D perhaps TRBD2 (5 bases). This CDR3 spans 15 amino acids. Germline V gives CDR1 LGHDT, CDR2 YNNKEL (reference sequence). Between the trimmed V and J ends, which lost 2 bases and 0 bases, there was a span of 11 bases. CDR3 amino acids: CASSQLSASSYEQYF. The CDR3 DNA sequence: TGTGCCAGCAGCCAACTTAGCGCTAGCTCCTACGAGCAGTACTTC.

This chain connects TRBV24-1 to TRBJ2-3; 7 bases fit TRBD1. The CDR3 loop spans 13 amino acids. Germline assignment: CDR1 KGHDR and CDR2 SFDVKD. The junction had 4 bases not matched to a gene; V was cut back by 7 bases and J by 4 bases. Here the CDR3 DNA reads TGTGCCACCAGAGACAGGGTTGCAGATACGCAGTATTTT. The encoded protein is CATRDRVADTQYF.

V usage is TRBV2 and J usage is TRBJ2-5, with TRBD2 identical over 8 bases. This CDR3 is 14 amino acids long. Germline CDR1 and CDR2: SNHLY and FYNNEI. The V gene end was trimmed by 8 bases and the J gene end by 4 bases; junction bases not matched to a gene: 9. The CDR3 protein is CASQSGGVAETQYF. The DNA of the CDR3 is TGTGCCAGCCAGAGCGGGGGAGTCGCAGAGACCCAGTACTTC.

This clonotype was counted between two and nine times. The chain uses TRBV7-9 and TRBJ2-5; 9 positions agree with TRBD1. Unmatched junction bases numbered 5, after V lost 4 bases and J lost 5 bases. The V gene's germline CDR1 is SEHNR and CDR2 FQNEAQ (reference sequence). This CDR3 is built from 14 residues. CDR3 protein: CASSSGQGKETQYF. CDR3 in DNA: TGTGCCAGCAGCTCAGGACAGGGGAAGGAGACCCAGTACTTC.

This clonotype was recorded a few times. The chain is built from TRBV24-1 and TRBJ1-1; TRBD1 agrees at 7 bases. Trimming took 3 bases from V and 7 from J; bases not matched to a gene: 4. CDR1 is KGHDR and CDR2 is SFDVKD in the germline V gene. The length of the CDR3 is 13 residues. CDR3 in amino acids: CATSDPGTVEAFF. CDR3 coding DNA: TGTGCCACCAGTGATCCTGGGACAGTTGAAGCTTTCTTT.

This chain joins TRBV7-9 and TRBJ2-7; D is tentatively TRBD1 or TRBD2 (5 bases each). Trimming removed 7 bases at V and 4 bases at J, with 20 bases between. This CDR3 has 15 residues. CDR1 SEHNR and CDR2 FQNEAQ come from the germline V gene (reference sequence). CDR3 nucleotide sequence: TGTGCCAGCACAGGAGAGACGGGGCGTATTTACGAGCAGTACTTC. The encoded protein is CASTGETGRIYEQYF. The whole variable domain, remainder taken from reference TRBV7-9 and TRBJ2-7, is DTGVSQNPRHKITKRGQNVTFRCDPISEHNRLYWYRQTLGQGPEFLTYFQNEAQLEKSRLLSDRFSAERPKGSFSTLEIQRTEQGDSAMYLCASTGETGRIYEQYFGPGTRLTVT.

The chain recombines TRBV7-9 with TRBJ2-5; maybe TRBD2 (6 bases). CDR1 is SEHNR and CDR2 is FQNEAQ in the germline V gene (reference sequence). The CDR3 consists of 16 residues. V was cut by 5 bases and J by 2 bases, with 18 bases left in between. The CDR3 protein is CASSPPGGGEQETQYF. The CDR3 coding sequence is TGTGCCAGCAGCCCTCCAGGTGGAGGGGAACAAGAGACCCAGTACTTC.

This clonotype was counted only a few times. The genes are TRBV7-2 and TRBJ2-2; D is uncertain. Per germline, CDR1 SGHTA and CDR2 FQGNSA. V lost 2 bases to trimming and J lost 0 bases, with 4 bases between them. The CDR3 covers 14 residues. CDR3 region: CASSLFANTGELFF. The DNA of the CDR3 is TGTGCCAGCAGCTTATTCGCGAACACCGGGGAGCTGTTTTTT.

There are many counts of this clonotype. This chain joins TRBV30 and TRBJ1-1, with D hard to call. In germline, CDR1 is GTSNPN, CDR2 SVGIG (reference sequence). The CDR3 loop spans 13 amino acids. Trimming removed 2 bases at V and 0 bases at J, with 7 bases between. The CDR3 loop reads CAWSYQVNTEAFF. CDR3 DNA: TGTGCCTGGAGTTATCAGGTGAACACTGAAGCTTTCTTT. The variable domain in full, with the rest retrieved from reference TRBV30 and TRBJ1-1, is SQTIHQWPATLVQPVGSPLSLECTVEGTSNPNLYWYRQAAGRGLQLLFYSVGIGQISSEVPQNLSASRPQDRQFILSSKKLLLSDSGFYLCAWSYQVNTEAFFGQGTRLTVV.

This clonotype has only a few counts. This sequence joins TRBV20-1 and TRBJ1-1, with D possibly matching TRBD1 (5 bases). CDR3 length equals 11 residues. Deletions cut 5 bases from V and 10 bases from J, with 14 bases between. Germline CDR1 and CDR2: DFQATT and SNEGSKA (reference sequence). The CDR3 protein is CSAPDPGRAFF. For the CDR3, the DNA is TGCAGTGCTCCGGACCCGGGGCGAGCTTTCTTT.

This clonotype was recorded many times. The chain carries TRBV4-2 and TRBJ2-7; the D gene is possibly TRBD2 (6 bases). V lost 1 base to trimming and J lost 6 bases, with 13 bases between them. Per germline, CDR1 LGHNA and CDR2 YNFKEQ. The CDR3 spans 14 residues. CDR3 in amino acids: CASSQVGGFSEQYF. CDR3 sequence (DNA): TGTGCCAGCAGCCAAGTGGGAGGCTTCTCCGAGCAGTACTTC.

V and J are TRBV5-5 and TRBJ1-2; 7 bases are shared with TRBD1. The V segment lost 3 bases and the J segment 3 bases; nucleotides outside the gene matches: 2. The CDR3 totals 13 residues. The germline gives CDR1 SGHKS, CDR2 YYEKEE (reference sequence). CDR3 sequence: CASSWDRDYGYTF. The CDR3 region has the DNA TGTGCCAGCAGCTGGGACAGAGACTATGGCTACACCTTC.